Following are 8 T cell receptor beta chains from one sample sequenced in a study of blood T cell repertoires in COVID-19. Repertoires were generated with immunoSEQ multiplex PCR, while TCRdb's copy carries only in-frame clones and drops some. The sample has 200,000 to 250,000 clones; 86% are singletons. Sequenced material: peripheral blood. The receptors were sampled from a woman aged 45-65 years with COVID-19, enrolled during active disease.

V is TRBV5-1 and J is TRBJ2-2; 9 positions match TRBD2. The length of the CDR3 is 15 residues. J lost 5 bases, V lost 2 bases, and 4 bases had no gene match. CDR1 and CDR2 (germline): SGHRS, YFSETQ. CDR3 loop: CASSFSGGSTGELFF. CDR3 sequence (DNA): TGCGCCAGCAGCTTTAGCGGGGGATCGACCGGGGAGCTGTTTTTT.

V and J are TRBV25-1 and TRBJ1-1; D is possibly TRBD1 (5 bases). The CDR3 totals 13 residues. The V gene's germline CDR1 is MGHDK and CDR2 SYGVNS. V lost 7 bases and J 6 bases, leaving 15 bases between the germline ends. The CDR3 DNA reads TGTGCCAGCAATCAGGAGGGGAGGGCTGAAGCTTTCTTT. This gives the protein CASNQEGRAEAFF. Variable domain in full (rest from reference TRBV25-1 and TRBJ1-1): EADIYQTPRYLVIGTGKKITLECSQTMGHDKMYWYQQDPGMELHLIHYSYGVNSTEKGDLSSESTVSRIRTEHFPLTLESARPSHTSQYLCASNQEGRAEAFFGQGTRLTVV.

The V call is TRBV5-1, the J call TRBJ1-3; no clear D. Trimming removed 0 bases at V and 0 bases at J, with 7 bases between. The CDR3 totals 15 residues. Germline V gene data show CDR1 as SGHRS and CDR2 as YFSETQ. The DNA of the CDR3 is TGCGCCAGCAGCTTGGACCTCGGCTCTGGAAACACCATATATTTT. Residues: CASSLDLGSGNTIYF.

The genes are TRBV5-1 and TRBJ2-5, with 10 nucleotides matching TRBD2. Germline CDR1 and CDR2: SGHRS and YFSETQ. V lost 3 bases to trimming and J lost 3 bases; unmatched junction nucleotides: 8. CDR3 size: 16 residues. The CDR3 DNA reads as TGCGCCAGCAGCTCATGGAGCGGGGGGGCCGAAGAGACCCAGTACTTC. Residues: CASSSWSGGAEETQYF.

CDR3 amino acids: CASSLARQGPYEQYF. The DNA for the CDR3 is TGTGCCAGCAGCTTAGCGAGACAGGGCCCCTACGAGCAGTACTTC. The genes are TRBV7-8 and TRBJ2-7; 7 bases line up with TRBD1. After removal of 0 bases from V and 2 bases from J, the junction contained 4 bases not matched to a gene. Per the germline V gene, CDR1 is SGHVS and CDR2 is FQNEAQ. The CDR3 consists of 15 residues.

This clone was picked up one time. This sequence joins TRBV19 and TRBJ1-1; no reliable D call. Trimming removed 6 bases at V and 0 bases at J, with 5 bases between. There are 12 residues in the CDR3. Germline-derived CDR1 and CDR2 are LNHDA and SQIVND (reference sequence). CDR3 bases: TGTGCCAGTAGATATATGAACACTGAAGCTTTCTTT. Amino acids: CASRYMNTEAFF. The full variable domain, its missing parts supplied by reference TRBV19 and TRBJ1-1, is DGGITQSPKYLFRKEGQNVTLSCEQNLNHDAMYWYRQDPGQGLRLIYYSQIVNDFQKGDIAEGYSVSREKKESFPLTVTSAQKNPTAFYLCASRYMNTEAFFGQGTRLTVV.

The rearrangement uses TRBV30 and TRBJ1-2, with TRBD1 as a possible D gene (6 bases). The CDR3 runs 14 residues. With 0 bases removed from V and 3 bases from J, the gap between germline ends came to 11 bases. In germline, CDR1 is GTSNPN, CDR2 SVGIG (reference sequence). CDR3 amino acids: CAWSVAGAYYGYTF. As DNA, the CDR3 is TGTGCCTGGAGTGTTGCAGGGGCGTACTATGGCTACACCTTC.

The chain links TRBV7-6 to TRBJ2-1, with 7 bases lining up with TRBD1. The CDR3 covers 16 residues. Germline V CDR1 and CDR2: SGHVS, FNYEAQ. J was trimmed by 8 bases and V by 3 bases; bases with no gene match: 13. CDR3 DNA: TGTGCCAGCAGCTTTTTCTTACGGACAGGTGAAGATGAGCAGTTCTTC. This encodes CASSFFLRTGEDEQFF.